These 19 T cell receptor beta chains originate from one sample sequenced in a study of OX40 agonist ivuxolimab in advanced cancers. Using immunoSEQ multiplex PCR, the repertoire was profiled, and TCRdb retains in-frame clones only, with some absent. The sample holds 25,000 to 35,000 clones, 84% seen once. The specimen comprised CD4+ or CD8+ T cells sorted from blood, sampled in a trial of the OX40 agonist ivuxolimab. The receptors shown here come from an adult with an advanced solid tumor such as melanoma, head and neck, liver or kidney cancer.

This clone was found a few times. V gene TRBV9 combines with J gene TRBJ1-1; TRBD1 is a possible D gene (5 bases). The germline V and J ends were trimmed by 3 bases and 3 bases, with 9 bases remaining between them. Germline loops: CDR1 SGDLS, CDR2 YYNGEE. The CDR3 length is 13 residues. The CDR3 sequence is CASSGREDTEAFF. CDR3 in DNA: TGTGCCAGCAGCGGCAGGGAGGACACTGAAGCTTTCTTT.

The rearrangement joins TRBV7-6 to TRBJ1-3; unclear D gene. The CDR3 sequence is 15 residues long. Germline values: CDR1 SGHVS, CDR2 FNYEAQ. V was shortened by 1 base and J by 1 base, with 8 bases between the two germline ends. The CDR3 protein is CASSLGSLSGNTIYF. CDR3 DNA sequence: TGTGCCAGCAGCTTAGGGTCCTTATCTGGAAACACCATATATTTT.

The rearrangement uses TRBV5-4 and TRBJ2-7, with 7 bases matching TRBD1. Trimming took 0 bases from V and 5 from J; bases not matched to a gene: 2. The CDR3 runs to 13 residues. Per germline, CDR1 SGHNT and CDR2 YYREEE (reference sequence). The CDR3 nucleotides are TGTGCCAGCAGCTTGGTAGGGACAGACGAGCAGTACTTC. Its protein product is CASSLVGTDEQYF.

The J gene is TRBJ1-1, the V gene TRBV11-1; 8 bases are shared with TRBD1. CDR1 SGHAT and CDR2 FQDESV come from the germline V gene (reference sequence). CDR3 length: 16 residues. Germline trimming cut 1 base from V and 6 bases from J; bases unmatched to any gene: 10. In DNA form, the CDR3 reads TGTGCCAGCAGCTTAGATGAACAGGGGGTTCTCTCTGAAGCTTTCTTT. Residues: CASSLDEQGVLSEAFF.

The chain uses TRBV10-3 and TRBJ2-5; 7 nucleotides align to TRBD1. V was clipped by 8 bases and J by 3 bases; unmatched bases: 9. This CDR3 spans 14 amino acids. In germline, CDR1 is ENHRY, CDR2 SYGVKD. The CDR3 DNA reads TGTGCCATCTCCAGGGCGGACAGGAAAGAGACCCAGTACTTC. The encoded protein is CAISRADRKETQYF.

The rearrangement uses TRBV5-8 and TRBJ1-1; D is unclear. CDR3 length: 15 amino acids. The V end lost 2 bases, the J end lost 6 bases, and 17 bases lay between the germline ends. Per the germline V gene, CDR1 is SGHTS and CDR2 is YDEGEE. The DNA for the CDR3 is TGTGCCAGCAGCTTCTTGGTCCTACCAGAGGCTGAAGCTTTCTTT. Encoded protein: CASSFLVLPEAEAFF.

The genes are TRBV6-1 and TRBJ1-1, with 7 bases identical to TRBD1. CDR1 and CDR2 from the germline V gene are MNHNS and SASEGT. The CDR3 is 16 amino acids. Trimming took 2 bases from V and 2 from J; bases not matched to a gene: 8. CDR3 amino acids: CASSELWGTVNTEAFF. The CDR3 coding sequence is TGTGCCAGCAGTGAATTGTGGGGGACAGTTAACACTGAAGCTTTCTTT.

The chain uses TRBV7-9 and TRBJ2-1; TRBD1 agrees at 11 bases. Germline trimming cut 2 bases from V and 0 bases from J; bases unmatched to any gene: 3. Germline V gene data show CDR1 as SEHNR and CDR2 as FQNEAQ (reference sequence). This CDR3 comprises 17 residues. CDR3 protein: CASSLSGTGGSYNEQFF. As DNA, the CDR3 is TGTGCCAGCAGCTTATCCGGGACAGGGGGCTCCTACAATGAGCAGTTCTTC.

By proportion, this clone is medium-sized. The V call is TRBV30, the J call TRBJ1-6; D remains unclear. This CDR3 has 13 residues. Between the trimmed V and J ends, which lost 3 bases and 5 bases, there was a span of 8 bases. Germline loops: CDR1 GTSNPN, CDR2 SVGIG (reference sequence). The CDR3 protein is CAWSYRDNSPLHF. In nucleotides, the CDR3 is TGTGCCTGGAGCTACAGAGATAATTCACCCCTCCACTTT.

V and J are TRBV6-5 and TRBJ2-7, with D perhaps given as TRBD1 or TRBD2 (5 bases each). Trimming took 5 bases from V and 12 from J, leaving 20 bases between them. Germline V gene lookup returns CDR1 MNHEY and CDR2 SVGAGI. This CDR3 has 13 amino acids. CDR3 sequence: CASSPHDTGRRYF. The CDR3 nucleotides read TGTGCCAGCAGTCCGCATGATACGGGACGGAGGTACTTC.

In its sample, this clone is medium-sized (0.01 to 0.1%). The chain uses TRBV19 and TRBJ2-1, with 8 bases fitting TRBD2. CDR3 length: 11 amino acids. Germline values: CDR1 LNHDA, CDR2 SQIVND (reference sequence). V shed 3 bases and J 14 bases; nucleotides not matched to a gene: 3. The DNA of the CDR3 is TGTGCCAGTAGTATGGGACTAGAGGAGTTCTTC. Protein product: CASSMGLEEFF.

This CDR3 reads CASSLEEAWETQYF. CDR3 coding DNA: TGCGCCAGCAGCTTGGAGGAGGCCTGGGAGACCCAGTACTTC. The chain combines TRBV5-1 with TRBJ2-5; D is possibly TRBD2 (5 bases). The CDR3 runs 14 residues. Germline CDR1 reads SGHRS; CDR2 reads YFSETQ. V shed 0 bases and J shed 5 bases, with 11 bases lying between them.

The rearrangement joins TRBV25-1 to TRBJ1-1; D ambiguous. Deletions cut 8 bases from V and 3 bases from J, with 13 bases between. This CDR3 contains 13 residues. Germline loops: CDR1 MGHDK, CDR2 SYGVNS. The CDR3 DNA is TGTGCCAGCGCTCGACGGGATTACACTGAAGCTTTCTTT. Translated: CASARRDYTEAFF.

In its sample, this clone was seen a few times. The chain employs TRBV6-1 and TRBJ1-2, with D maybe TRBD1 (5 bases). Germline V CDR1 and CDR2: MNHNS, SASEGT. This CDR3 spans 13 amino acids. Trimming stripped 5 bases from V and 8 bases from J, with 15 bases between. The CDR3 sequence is CASSSPQGAGYTF. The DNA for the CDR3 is TGTGCCAGCAGTTCCCCCCAAGGGGCCGGCTACACCTTC.

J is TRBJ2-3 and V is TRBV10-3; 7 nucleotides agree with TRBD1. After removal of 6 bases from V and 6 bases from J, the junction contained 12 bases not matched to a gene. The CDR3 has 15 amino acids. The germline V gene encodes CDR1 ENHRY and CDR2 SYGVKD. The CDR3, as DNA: TGTGCCATCAGCAAGGGACAGAGTTGGTTCGATACGCAGTATTTT. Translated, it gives CAISKGQSWFDTQYF.

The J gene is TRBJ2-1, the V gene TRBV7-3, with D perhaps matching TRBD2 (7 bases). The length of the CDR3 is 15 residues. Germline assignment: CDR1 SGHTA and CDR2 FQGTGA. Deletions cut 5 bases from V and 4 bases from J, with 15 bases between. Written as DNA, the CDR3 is TGTGCCAGCAGCCCCCTGGGGGGGCCTTACAATGAGCAGTTCTTC. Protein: CASSPLGGPYNEQFF.

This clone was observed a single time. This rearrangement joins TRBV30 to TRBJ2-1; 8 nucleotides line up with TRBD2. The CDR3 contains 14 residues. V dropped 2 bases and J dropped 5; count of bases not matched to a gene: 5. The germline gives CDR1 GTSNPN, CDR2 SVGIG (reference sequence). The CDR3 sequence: CAWSLGSGDNEQFF. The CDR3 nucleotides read TGTGCCTGGAGTCTGGGTAGCGGGGACAATGAGCAGTTCTTC.

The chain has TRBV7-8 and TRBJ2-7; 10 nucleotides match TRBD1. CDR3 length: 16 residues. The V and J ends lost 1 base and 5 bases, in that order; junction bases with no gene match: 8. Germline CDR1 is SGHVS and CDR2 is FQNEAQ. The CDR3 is CASSLGSGQGGDEQYF. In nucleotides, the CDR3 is TGTGCCAGCAGCTTAGGTAGCGGACAGGGGGGCGACGAGCAGTACTTC.

CDR3: CASSPYGTAVDTQYF. The CDR3 nucleotides read TGTGCCAGCTCACCGTATGGGACAGCTGTAGATACGCAGTATTTT. The genes are TRBV18 and TRBJ2-3, with 7 positions matching TRBD1. The CDR3 covers 15 residues. CDR1 is KGHSH and CDR2 is LQKENI in the germline V gene. With V trimmed by 3 bases and J by 5 bases, 8 bases remained unmatched.